The 5 T cell receptor beta chains presented below share a single source sample, sequenced in a study of monozygotic twins with inflammatory bowel disease. TCRdb reprocessed the 5' RACE reads and stores each CDR3 protein as one record, lacking DNA. The sample totals 150,000 or so distinct CDR3 sequences. Sequenced material: blood. The receptors shown here come from a human donor with ulcerative colitis or Crohn's disease, or a healthy co-twin of an affected twin (not recorded which).

The chain links TRBV7-7 to TRBJ2-3; the D call of TRBD1 rests on TCRdb alone, since no DNA is present to check it. Looked up from germline, CDR1 is SSHAT and CDR2 is FNYEAQ (reference sequence). The CDR3 has 13 residues. CDR3 loop: CASSLGRGDTQYF.

The genes are TRBV5-4 and TRBJ1-1. Germline V CDR1 and CDR2: SGHNT, YYREEE (reference sequence). This CDR3 comprises 12 residues. The chain's CDR3 is CATERRNTEAFF. The variable domain in full, completed from reference TRBV5-4 and TRBJ1-1, reads ETGVTQSPTHLIKTRGQQVTLRCSSQSGHNTVSWYQQALGQGPQFIFQYYREEENGRGNFPPRFSGLQFPNYSSELNVNALELDDSALYLCATERRNTEAFFGQGTRLTVV.

The chain has TRBV2 and TRBJ2-7; TCRdb outputs TRBD1, but without DNA this stays unchecked. Germline V CDR1 and CDR2: SNHLY, FYNNEI. This CDR3 spans 13 amino acids. The CDR3 region is CASIRQASYEQYF.

The chain carries TRBV20-1 and TRBJ2-1; there is no DNA to check the TCRdb D call of TRBD1. The CDR3 consists of 16 residues. Germline V gene lookup returns CDR1 DFQATT and CDR2 SNEGSKA (reference sequence). The CDR3 protein is CSARDRRTAPSGEQFF.

The chain has TRBV7-3 and TRBJ1-6. From germline, CDR1 is SGHTA and CDR2 FQGTGA. The CDR3 totals 14 residues. CDR3 region: CASSLAPYNSPLHF.